Here is one T cell receptor (beta chain) with its context. What it binds is not known. V gave up 8 bases and J gave up 3 bases; unmatched junction bases: 12. Germline V gives CDR1 SEHNR, CDR2 FQNEAQ (reference sequence). The CDR3 totals 15 residues. This sample was taken from a study of CD8+CD57+ T cells in acquired aplastic anemia. Whole-study context: Sorted CD4+ and CD8+ cells gave a mean 3.2 ug DNA, range about 0.19 to 27.4 ug. Sequencing produced an average of around 11 million reads per healthy donor for CD4+ cells.

Study-level points and caveats: Patients did not significantly differ from controls in CD8+ Simpson's diversity.

CDR3 and TCR beta VDJ profiling relied on a genomic DNA template. TCRdb ran MiXCR on the reads and lists one entry per CDR3 protein. The sample carries some 130,000 distinct CDR3 sequences, about half recorded once. The sequenced sample consisted of sorted CD4+, CD8+, or CD8+CD57+ T cells (not recorded which) from PBMCs. This TCR was sampled from a human donor in good health, serving as a control. The chain links TRBV7-9 to TRBJ1-1, with 7 bases that match TRBD1. This CDR3 is CASEMTGQTHTEAFF. The CDR3, as DNA: TGTGCCAGCGAGATGACAGGGCAAACGCACACTGAAGCTTTCTTT.